This entry lists 8 T cell receptor beta chains sequenced from one sample in a study of blood T cell repertoires in COVID-19. The assay was immunoSEQ multiplex PCR, and TCRdb's table has in-frame clones only and misses some. The sample carries around 200,000 clones, 81% recorded once. The sample taken for sequencing was PBMCs or T cells enriched from blood (not recorded which). These receptors originate from a man aged 35 to 55 who had recovered from COVID-19.

The chain employs TRBV11-2 and TRBJ1-2; weak D call: TRBD1 (6 bases). Germline-derived CDR1 and CDR2 are SGHAT and FQNNGV. V was shortened by 1 base and J by 5 bases, with 11 bases between the two germline ends. The CDR3 extends over 14 amino acids. The CDR3 reads CASSLAGVGYGYTF. The DNA for the CDR3 is TGTGCCAGCAGCTTAGCAGGGGTGGGGTATGGCTACACCTTC.

The chain employs TRBV7-8 and TRBJ2-1; 7 bases align to TRBD2. The CDR3 spans 16 residues. Germline CDR1 reads SGHVS; CDR2 reads FQNEAQ. Losses at the gene ends were 4 bases for V and 7 bases for J; bases not matched to a gene: 13. In nucleotides, the CDR3 is TGTGCCAGCAGCTATCAAGCGGGACGCGTCGGAAATGAGCAGTTCTTC. Its protein is CASSYQAGRVGNEQFF.

This chain connects TRBV7-6 to TRBJ1-1; 7 positions agree with TRBD1. This CDR3 is built from 15 residues. Trimming at V came to 1 base and at J to 4 bases, leaving 6 bases not matched to a gene. CDR1 is SGHVS, CDR2 FNYEAQ, per germline. CDR3 region: CASSLEGARGTEAFF. The CDR3 bases are TGTGCCAGCAGCTTAGAGGGGGCCCGAGGCACTGAAGCTTTCTTT.

The chain links TRBV19 to TRBJ1-1; 7 nucleotides agree with TRBD1. Germline assignment: CDR1 LNHDA and CDR2 SQIVND (reference sequence). V dropped 5 bases and J dropped 0; count of bases not matched to a gene: 9. This CDR3 contains 16 residues. The CDR3 loop reads CASSAGTVLMNTEAFF. CDR3 sequence (DNA): TGTGCCAGTAGTGCTGGGACAGTGCTCATGAACACTGAAGCTTTCTTT.

The V gene is TRBV10-1, the J gene TRBJ2-1; TRBD1 matches at 7 bases. Per the germline V gene, CDR1 is WNHNN and CDR2 is SYGVQD (reference sequence). The CDR3 contains 16 residues. V gave up 5 bases and J gave up 3 bases; unmatched junction bases: 10. The CDR3 bases are TGCGCCAGCAGTTACAGCCGGGACAGCTACTACAATGAGCAGTTCTTC. Translation gives CASSYSRDSYYNEQFF.

The chain employs TRBV2 and TRBJ1-5, with a weak D call TRBD1 (5 bases). Trimming left V 5 bases short and J 4 bases short, with 12 bases between. This CDR3 is built from 14 residues. Looked up from germline, CDR1 is SNHLY and CDR2 is FYNNEI. CDR3 sequence (DNA): TGTGCCAGCAGTACGGAATCAGGGAATCAGCCCCAGCATTTT. This encodes CASSTESGNQPQHF.

Regarding this clone: A far more abundant clone sits one base away, making this likely a read error. V gene TRBV5-4 combines with J gene TRBJ1-2; D perhaps matches TRBD1 (6 bases). Germline V gives CDR1 SGHNT, CDR2 YYREEE (reference sequence). Trimming cost V 2 bases and J 2 bases, with 7 bases left between them. CDR3 size: 13 residues. In DNA form, the CDR3 reads TGTGCCAGCAGCTTTGACAGGAACTATGGCTACACCTTC. Amino acid sequence: CASSFDRNYGYTF.

The chain combines TRBV5-1 with TRBJ1-5, with 9 nucleotides matching TRBD1. Germline V lookup: CDR1 SGHRS, CDR2 YFSETQ. CDR3 length equals 15 residues. Germline trimming cut 8 bases from V and 2 bases from J; bases unmatched to any gene: 8. The DNA of the CDR3 is TGCGCCAGTCGGAGGACAGGGGAAGGCAATCAGCCCCAGCATTTT. Its protein is CASRRTGEGNQPQHF.